This is a list of T cell receptor beta chains from one sample in a study of CD8 T cells in ankylosing spondylitis. TCRdb recomputed calls from the 5' RACE reads with MiXCR, one row per CDR3 protein. The data hold more than 200,000 distinct CDR3 sequences, with roughly a quarter observed a single time. The source material was blood, either unsorted or a sorted T cell fraction (not recorded which). These TCRs come from a male donor with ankylosing spondylitis or in good health (not recorded which). Each CDR3 is given with its conserved first and last residue. The order of the fields is D gene, clone size, J gene, V gene, CDR3 protein, CDR3 DNA. D genes are given only for firm matches. The size entry is marked missing in some rows and otherwise reads once, few, many or a size class.

>-|-|TRBJ2-7|TRBV20-1
CSAAGSGAVEQYF
TGCAGTGCGGCCGGATCGGGGGCCGTCGAGCAGTACTTC
>-|-|TRBJ1-2|TRBV3-1
CASSPQLGQTANYGYTF
TGTGCCAGCAGCCCCCAACTAGGACAGACCGCTAACTATGGCTACACCTTC
>-|many|TRBJ1-1|TRBV20-1
CSATTTGGAFF
TGCAGTGCAACCACGACAGGTGGAGCTTTCTTT
>-|many|TRBJ2-7|TRBV20-1
CSARDGGRTYEQYF
TGCAGTGCTAGAGATGGCGGCCGAACCTACGAGCAGTACTTC
>-|many|TRBJ1-2|TRBV20-1
CSAREGAQNYGYTF
TGCAGTGCTAGAGAGGGGGCACAGAACTATGGCTACACCTTC
>TRBD1|many|TRBJ1-5|TRBV3-1
CASSQKTGGGNQPQHF
TGTGCCAGCAGCCAGAAGACAGGGGGAGGCAATCAGCCCCAGCATTTT
>TRBD1|-|TRBJ2-3|TRBV23-1
CASSHPGQPSDTQYF
TGCGCCAGCAGTCACCCGGGACAGCCGTCGGATACGCAGTATTTT
>-|few|TRBJ2-1|TRBV10-1
CASSELGGEQFF
TGCGCCAGCAGTGAGCTGGGGGGTGAGCAGTTCTTC
>-|-|TRBJ2-2|TRBV29-1
CSVIRGGELFF
TGCAGCGTTATCCGGGGCGGGGAGCTGTTTTTT
>TRBD2|-|TRBJ2-1|TRBV15
CATSRDAKPGGATYNEQFF
TGTGCCACCAGCAGAGATGCCAAGCCGGGGGGTGCCACGTACAATGAGCAGTTCTTC
>-|-|TRBJ1-1|TRBV20-1
CSARDGVSTEAFF
TGCAGTGCTAGAGATGGGGTAAGCACTGAAGCTTTCTTT
>-|few|TRBJ2-5|TRBV20-1
CSAPRSGKWETQYF
TGCAGTGCTCCACGTTCCGGAAAGTGGGAGACCCAGTACTTC
>-|few|TRBJ2-7|TRBV5-1
CASSPQGVNEQYF
TGCGCCAGCAGTCCTCAGGGAGTAAACGAGCAGTACTTC
>-|few|TRBJ1-2|TRBV27
CASRPAAGDYGYTF
TGTGCCAGCAGACCCGCTGCAGGGGACTATGGCTACACCTTC
>-|-|TRBJ1-2|TRBV29-1
CSGVTGDHYGYTF
TGCAGCGGTGTGACAGGTGACCACTATGGCTACACCTTC
>TRBD2|few|TRBJ2-3|TRBV20-1
CSARGNGLVTDTQYF
TGCAGTGCTAGGGGAAACGGACTAGTGACAGATACGCAGTATTTT
>-|many|TRBJ1-2|TRBV5-1
CASSLDGKNYGYTF
TGCGCCAGCAGCTTGGACGGAAAGAACTATGGCTACACCTTC
>-|-|TRBJ2-7|TRBV9
CASSPQVSSYEQYF
TGTGCCAGCAGCCCCCAAGTTAGCTCCTACGAGCAGTACTTC
>TRBD1|-|TRBJ2-1|TRBV7-3
CASSFRDRVTDEQFF
TGTGCCAGCAGCTTCCGGGACAGGGTGACGGATGAGCAGTTCTTC
>TRBD2|-|TRBJ2-3|TRBV29-1
CSVLAGPDTQYF
TGCAGCGTTCTAGCGGGGCCAGATACGCAGTATTTT
>-|many|TRBJ1-3|TRBV11-2
CASSLDRAGNTIYF
TGTGCCAGCAGCTTAGACAGGGCTGGAAACACCATATATTTT
>TRBD2|-|TRBJ2-3|TRBV20-1
CSARGWAGRAAGRTDTQYF
TGCAGTGCTAGAGGATGGGCGGGGCGCGCAGCGGGGCGCACAGATACGCAGTATTTT
>TRBD2|-|TRBJ2-1|TRBV11-2
CASSIWGLAGGLRSYNEQFF
TGTGCCAGCAGCATCTGGGGACTAGCGGGGGGGCTCAGGTCCTACAATGAGCAGTTCTTC
>-|many|TRBJ1-2|TRBV29-1
CSVQDYGYTF
TGCAGCGTACAAGACTATGGCTACACCTTC
>-|few|TRBJ2-1|TRBV10-3
CAVEGEAEQFF
TGTGCCGTAGAAGGGGAGGCTGAGCAGTTCTTC
>-|once|TRBJ2-1|TRBV12-3/TRBV12-4
CASSLRGTQFF
TGTGCCAGCAGTTTAAGGGGGACGCAGTTCTTC
>-|once|TRBJ2-1|TRBV20-1
CSALSATSYNEQFF
TGCAGTGCTCTAAGCGCGACTTCCTACAATGAGCAGTTCTTC
>-|few|TRBJ2-7|TRBV5-5
CASSSTGFYEQYF
TGTGCCAGCAGCTCAACAGGGTTCTACGAGCAGTACTTC
>TRBD2|-|TRBJ2-3|TRBV20-1
CSARGLAGAVDTQYF
TGCAGTGCTAGGGGGCTAGCGGGGGCCGTAGATACGCAGTATTTT
>-|many|TRBJ2-3|TRBV12-3/TRBV12-4
CASDRGYYTDTQYF
TGTGCCAGCGACCGGGGCTACTACACAGATACGCAGTATTTT
>-|-|TRBJ2-1|TRBV20-1
CCVKSGGSESYNEQFF
TGCTGTGTTAAGAGTGGGGGGAGCGAATCCTACAATGAGCAGTTCTTC
>-|-|TRBJ1-2|TRBV5-5
CASSLSGARGYTF
TGTGCCAGCAGCTTGTCCGGGGCTCGTGGCTACACCTTC
>-|-|TRBJ2-3|TRBV14
CASSPKEDSLGTDTQYF
TGTGCCAGCAGCCCGAAAGAAGACAGTCTGGGCACAGATACGCAGTATTTT
>-|few|TRBJ2-2|TRBV12-3/TRBV12-4
CASSETGIRTGELFF
TGTGCCAGCAGTGAAACAGGGATTCGCACCGGGGAGCTGTTTTTT
>TRBD1|-|TRBJ2-1|TRBV20-1
CSAQRGQGAYNEQFF
TGCAGTGCTCAGCGGGGACAGGGGGCCTACAATGAGCAGTTCTTC
>-|-|TRBJ1-1|TRBV5-1
CASSLLTLGTEAFF
TGCGCCAGCAGCTTGCTCACCCTGGGGACTGAAGCTTTCTTT
>-|-|TRBJ2-7|TRBV20-1
CSASADLGPKSHEQYF
TGCAGTGCTAGTGCTGATCTAGGGCCCAAATCCCACGAGCAGTACTTC
>-|-|TRBJ2-5|TRBV19
CASSPFMVETQYF
TGTGCCAGTAGTCCGTTTATGGTGGAGACCCAGTACTTC
>-|few|TRBJ1-4|TRBV20-1
CSARPGGEKLFF
TGCAGTGCCAGACCGGGGGGTGAAAAACTGTTTTTT
>-|many|TRBJ1-1|TRBV18
CASSRANTEAFF
TGTGCCAGCTCACGGGCTAACACTGAAGCTTTCTTT
>-|-|TRBJ2-1|TRBV7-9
CASSSFLGSDNEQFF
TGTGCCAGCAGCTCCTTCTTGGGGTCGGACAATGAGCAGTTCTTC
>-|few|TRBJ1-5|TRBV20-1
CSAMSGNGNQPQHF
TGCAGTGCTATGTCAGGCAACGGCAATCAGCCCCAGCATTTT
>-|many|TRBJ1-1|TRBV10-3
CAISSGPTNQHTEAFF
TGTGCCATCAGCTCGGGACCGACAAACCAACACACTGAAGCTTTCTTT
>-|many|TRBJ2-5|TRBV29-1
CSVEGRVKETQYF
TGCAGCGTTGAGGGCAGGGTGAAAGAGACCCAGTACTTC
>-|many|TRBJ2-1|TRBV5-4
CASSLDPLTYNEQFF
TGTGCCAGCAGCTTGGATCCGCTGACGTACAATGAGCAGTTCTTC
>-|many|TRBJ1-6|TRBV6-1
CASSAGSSYNSPLHF
TGTGCCAGCAGCGCCGGGAGCTCCTATAATTCACCCCTCCACTTT
>-|many|TRBJ1-1|TRBV12-3/TRBV12-4
CASRDSPNTEAFF
TGTGCCAGCAGGGACAGTCCGAACACTGAAGCTTTCTTT
>TRBD2|few|TRBJ2-1|TRBV2
CASIGLADGSSYNEQFF
TGTGCCAGCATAGGACTAGCAGATGGTAGCTCCTACAATGAGCAGTTCTTC
>-|few|TRBJ2-4|TRBV12-3/TRBV12-4
CASTPGRSKNIQYF
TGTGCCAGCACTCCCGGCAGGTCCAAAAACATTCAGTACTTC
>-|many|TRBJ1-6|TRBV20-1
CSARTGAGYNSPLHF
TGCAGTGCCAGGACGGGGGCCGGGTATAATTCACCCCTCCACTTT
>-|many|TRBJ2-4|TRBV21-1
CASSSNRKVEENIQYF
TGTGCCAGCAGCTCTAATAGGAAGGTTGAGGAAAACATTCAGTACTTC
>-|many|TRBJ2-3|TRBV2
CASSVVPDTQYF
TGTGCCAGCAGTGTAGTGCCAGATACGCAGTATTTT
>TRBD1|many|TRBJ1-1|TRBV3-1
CASSQDLLTGAGTEAFF
TGTGCCAGCAGCCAAGATCTACTGACAGGGGCGGGCACTGAAGCTTTCTTT
>-|once|TRBJ2-5|TRBV10-1
CASREGSHQETQYF
TGCGCCAGCAGAGAAGGATCCCACCAAGAGACCCAGTACTTC